Presented here are 18 T cell receptor beta chains from one specimen sequenced in a study of monozygotic twins with inflammatory bowel disease. TCRdb reprocessed the 5' RACE reads; each CDR3 protein has one entry and no DNA is given. This sample's table reports tens of thousands of distinct CDR3 sequences. Sequencing used blood. The receptors originated from a human donor with ulcerative colitis or Crohn's disease, or a healthy co-twin of an affected twin (not recorded which).

The chain joins TRBV5-6 to TRBJ2-5; checking the TCRdb D call of TRBD2 is not possible without DNA. CDR3 length equals 14 residues. Germline CDR1 reads SGHDT; CDR2 reads YYEEEE. CDR3 loop: CASSSLSGQETQYF.

CDR3 in amino acids: CASSISQGKAFF. V gene TRBV19 combines with J gene TRBJ1-1; TCRdb lists TRBD1, though no DNA is available to test this call. The CDR3 is 12 amino acids. Germline values: CDR1 LNHDA, CDR2 SQIVND (reference sequence).

The gene calls are TRBV3-1 and TRBJ2-7. From germline, CDR1 is LGHDT and CDR2 YNNKEL (reference sequence). The CDR3 is 15 amino acids. The CDR3 protein is CASSQRHVTSYEQYF.

V and J are TRBV4-2 and TRBJ1-1. Germline V lookup: CDR1 LGHNA, CDR2 YNFKEQ. The CDR3 is 13 amino acids. CDR3 in amino acids: CASSQELTGGAFF.

Here the CDR3 reads CASSQGAFRGTGELFF. V and J are TRBV3-1 and TRBJ2-2; TCRdb reports TRBD1, a call that lacks DNA to check it against. This CDR3 has 16 amino acids. CDR1 and CDR2 from the germline V gene are LGHDT and YNNKEL (reference sequence).

This chain uses TRBV7-2 with TRBJ2-3; TCRdb gives TRBD2 as the D gene, but with no DNA this cannot be confirmed. The germline CDR1 and CDR2 sequences are SGHTA and FQGNSA. The CDR3 consists of 15 residues. CDR3 sequence reads: CASSRRTSRTDTQYF.

CDR3 region: CSAAGPRRETQYF. The rearrangement links TRBV20-1 to TRBJ2-5; the TCRdb call, TRBD1, lacks DNA for checking. This CDR3 has 13 amino acids. CDR1 is DFQATT, CDR2 SNEGSKA, per germline (reference sequence).

CDR3 loop: CASSEWEVGKPQETQYF. The rearrangement joins TRBV25-1 to TRBJ2-5. CDR1 is MGHDK, CDR2 SYGVNS, per germline. The CDR3 totals 17 residues.

The chain employs TRBV5-1 and TRBJ2-2; the TRBD2 assignment by TCRdb is unverifiable without DNA. This CDR3 spans 15 amino acids. The germline V gene has CDR1 SGHRS and CDR2 YFSETQ. This CDR3 is CASSPGLARTGELFF.

The gene calls are TRBV5-4 and TRBJ2-7; lacking DNA, the TRBD2 call made by TCRdb goes unchecked. The germline gives CDR1 SGHNT, CDR2 YYREEE (reference sequence). The CDR3 totals 13 residues. The CDR3 spells CASSRRTAGEQYF.

The chain uses TRBV5-1 and TRBJ2-1. The CDR3 length is 15 residues. Germline CDR1 SGHRS, CDR2 YFSETQ. The CDR3 spells CASSLGGTSYNEQFF.

V is TRBV20-1 and J is TRBJ1-5; TCRdb designates TRBD1, a call that cannot be tested without DNA. Germline CDR1 is DFQATT and CDR2 is SNEGSKA (reference sequence). The CDR3 has 15 amino acids. The CDR3 reads CSARASGTAIEPQHF.

This chain links TRBV19 with TRBJ2-2. This CDR3 has 15 amino acids. Per the germline V gene, CDR1 is LNHDA and CDR2 is SQIVND (reference sequence). The chain's CDR3 is CASRGRFGDTGELFF.

The chain links TRBV5-1 to TRBJ1-1. The CDR3 spans 13 residues. CDR1 and CDR2 (germline): SGHRS, YFSETQ. Here the CDR3 reads CASSFTLNTEAFF. Combining the CDR3 with reference TRBV5-1 and TRBJ1-1 gives the whole variable domain KAGVTQTPRYLIKTRGQQVTLSCSPISGHRSVSWYQQTPGQGLQFLFEYFSETQRNKGNFPGRFSGRQFSNSRSEMNVSTLELGDSALYLCASSFTLNTEAFFGQGTRLTVV.

This chain joins TRBV12-3 or TRBV12-4 and TRBJ2-4. The CDR3 runs 13 residues. CDR3 region: CASAAPAKNIQYF.

J is TRBJ1-1 and V is TRBV20-1. CDR1 is DFQATT and CDR2 is SNEGSKA in the germline V gene (reference sequence). The length of the CDR3 is 13 residues. CDR3: CSARDFRAAEAFF.

The chain is built from TRBV5-1 and TRBJ2-3. The CDR3 sequence is 11 residues long. From germline, CDR1 is SGHRS and CDR2 YFSETQ. The CDR3 here is CASSFTDTQYF.

This chain joins TRBV7-2 and TRBJ1-1. There are 15 residues in the CDR3. Germline V gene lookup returns CDR1 SGHTA and CDR2 FQGNSA. The CDR3 reads CASSLLNHMNTEAFF.